One sample yielded the 25 T cell receptor beta chains listed below, sequenced in a study of cytomegalovirus exposure and HLA in healthy donors. Primers for the PCR totalled 60 Vbeta and 13 Jbeta. Repertoires were generated with immunoSEQ multiplex PCR, while TCRdb's copy carries only in-frame clones and drops some. The sample carries 40,000 to 45,000 clones, approximately 47% recorded once. Sequencing was performed on PBMCs. Every receptor here comes from a man between 60 and 75 years old in good health and CMV-seronegative.

The chain joins TRBV19 to TRBJ1-5; 8 bases align to TRBD1. With V trimmed by 8 bases and J by 9 bases, 3 bases remained unmatched. The CDR3 runs to 11 residues. Germline-derived CDR1 and CDR2 are LNHDA and SQIVND (reference sequence). The CDR3, as DNA: TGTGCCAGTGATACAGGGGGGCCCCAGCATTTT. Its translation is CASDTGGPQHF.

CDR3 DNA sequence: TGCAGCGTCAGGGGGCGCGCCAGTTCTGGGGCCAACGTCCTGACTTTC. Its translation is CSVRGRASSGANVLTF. The gene calls are TRBV29-1 and TRBJ2-6; 8 bases match TRBD1. CDR3 length equals 16 residues. CDR1 and CDR2 (germline): SQVTM, ANQGSEA. After removal of 6 bases from V and 1 base from J, the junction contained 8 bases not matched to a gene.

The V and J genes are TRBV7-9 and TRBJ2-7; no reliable D call. The CDR3 consists of 15 residues. V was trimmed by 4 bases and J by 0 bases, leaving 13 bases between them. CDR1 is SEHNR and CDR2 is FQNEAQ in the germline V gene (reference sequence). The CDR3 nucleotides are TGTGCCAGCAGCTCCTTGGTCAGTGGCTCCTACGAGCAGTACTTC. It yields the protein CASSSLVSGSYEQYF.

This clone occurred a few times. The rearrangement joins TRBV7-9 to TRBJ1-4; TRBD1 is a possible D gene (6 bases). This CDR3 spans 15 amino acids. In germline, CDR1 is SEHNR, CDR2 FQNEAQ (reference sequence). The V end lost 4 bases, the J end lost 8 bases, and 17 bases lay between the germline ends. The CDR3, as DNA: TGTGCCAGCAGCTACCCTACAGGGCTCGACGAAAAACTGTTTTTT. This sequence encodes CASSYPTGLDEKLFF.

The V call is TRBV18, the J call TRBJ2-5, with a possible D match to TRBD1 (5 bases). The CDR3 has 17 residues. V was trimmed by 1 base and J by 3 bases, leaving 18 bases between them. Germline loops: CDR1 KGHSH, CDR2 LQKENI. The CDR3 region is CASSPLSSQQGEETQYF. The CDR3 coding sequence is TGTGCCAGCTCACCACTTTCAAGTCAGCAGGGCGAAGAGACCCAGTACTTC.

The chain uses TRBV6-5 and TRBJ2-7, with D possibly TRBD1 on 6 matching bases. CDR3 length: 12 residues. The germline gives CDR1 MNHEY, CDR2 SVGAGI. Between the trimmed V and J ends, which lost 5 bases and 4 bases, there was a span of 9 bases. CDR3 bases: TGTGCCAGCAGTCAGACAGGTTACGAGCAGTACTTC. Its translation: CASSQTGYEQYF.

The chain joins TRBV5-1 to TRBJ1-3; tentative D call: TRBD1 (5 bases). The V gene's germline CDR1 is SGHRS and CDR2 YFSETQ. V was cut by 7 bases and J by 3 bases, with 14 bases left in between. The CDR3 is 14 residues long. CDR3 in DNA: TGCGCCAGCCAGGCTGGGGGGAGTGGAAACACCATATATTTT. Its translation is CASQAGGSGNTIYF.

The chain uses TRBV15 and TRBJ1-1, with 8 bases that match TRBD1. The CDR3 runs 13 residues. Germline assignment: CDR1 LNHNV and CDR2 YYDKDF (reference sequence). V lost 3 bases to trimming and J lost 8 bases; unmatched junction nucleotides: 5. The CDR3 bases are TGTGCCACCAGCAGTTCGGACAGGGTCGAAGCTTTCTTT. It specifies CATSSSDRVEAFF.

V usage is TRBV10-3 and J usage is TRBJ2-3, with 10 bases matching TRBD1. The germline V gene has CDR1 ENHRY and CDR2 SYGVKD. This CDR3 is built from 16 residues. Trimming removed 5 bases from V and 0 bases from J; junction bases left unmatched: 5. CDR3 nucleotides: TGTGCCATCAGTCGACAGGGGGCTTTAAGCACAGATACGCAGTATTTT. Protein product: CAISRQGALSTDTQYF.

The rearrangement joins TRBV30 to TRBJ2-3; 8 bases are shared with TRBD1. The CDR3 sequence is 14 residues long. The V and J ends lost 6 bases and 3 bases, in that order; junction bases with no gene match: 8. Germline values: CDR1 GTSNPN, CDR2 SVGIG (reference sequence). The DNA for the CDR3 is TGTGCCTGCCCGGACAGGGTTTTTACAGATACGCAGTATTTT. It codes for CACPDRVFTDTQYF.

This clone appeared a few times. The gene calls are TRBV5-1 and TRBJ1-2; possibly TRBD1 for D (6 bases). CDR1 and CDR2 from the germline V gene are SGHRS and YFSETQ. V gave up 3 bases and J gave up 8 bases, with 17 bases separating them. CDR3 length: 14 amino acids. CDR3 residues: CASSWYRDVGGYTF. Here the CDR3 DNA reads TGCGCCAGCAGCTGGTACAGGGATGTAGGCGGCTACACCTTC.

The chain carries TRBV4-1 and TRBJ1-1, with 7 bases lining up with TRBD1. V trimming: 4 bases; J trimming: 0 bases; junction bases outside the gene matches: 5. This CDR3 contains 15 residues. Germline V gene sequence: CDR1 MGHRA, CDR2 YSYEKL. Written as DNA, the CDR3 is TGCGCCAGCAGCCGCGGGACAGCCCTGAACACTGAAGCTTTCTTT. Its protein product is CASSRGTALNTEAFF.

The rearrangement links TRBV6-1 to TRBJ1-1, with 9 bases fitting TRBD1. V was clipped by 4 bases and J by 4 bases; unmatched bases: 1. Germline CDR1 is MNHNS and CDR2 is SASEGT. The CDR3 sequence is 13 residues long. The CDR3 reads CASSADRGTEAFF. Written as DNA, the CDR3 is TGTGCCAGCAGTGCGGACAGGGGCACTGAAGCTTTCTTT.

This clone was detected a few times. V usage is TRBV28 and J usage is TRBJ2-7; TRBD1 aligns across 7 bases. The CDR3 is 15 residues long. CDR1 is MDHEN and CDR2 is SYDVKM in the germline V gene. V lost 6 bases to trimming and J lost 3 bases; unmatched junction nucleotides: 11. CDR3 DNA sequence: TGTGCCAGCAGCCCCGGGACAGTGATTAGCTACGAGCAGTACTTC. This gives the protein CASSPGTVISYEQYF.

The chain links TRBV5-1 to TRBJ1-4, with D possibly being TRBD1 (5 bases). CDR3 size: 14 residues. Trimming shortened V by 0 bases and J by 5 bases, and 8 bases separated the two germline ends. CDR1 is SGHRS and CDR2 is YFSETQ in the germline V gene. CDR3 in amino acids: CASSLAGGNEKLFF. Here the CDR3 DNA reads TGCGCCAGCAGCTTGGCCGGGGGAAATGAAAAACTGTTTTTT.

This clone was counted between two and nine times. This sequence joins TRBV9 and TRBJ2-3, with D tentatively TRBD2 (6 bases). Germline CDR1 is SGDLS and CDR2 is YYNGEE. Trimming stripped 0 bases from V and 3 bases from J, with 14 bases between. This CDR3 spans 16 amino acids. The CDR3 coding sequence is TGTGCCAGCAGCGTAGAAGCGGGTACGATAACAGATACGCAGTATTTT. The encoded protein is CASSVEAGTITDTQYF.

The V gene is TRBV30, the J gene TRBJ2-2; tentative D call: TRBD1 (6 bases). CDR1 is GTSNPN and CDR2 is SVGIG in the germline V gene (reference sequence). Trimming took 3 bases from V and 7 from J, leaving 12 bases between them. The CDR3 length is 13 residues. CDR3 region: CAWRLQGYGELFF. Here the CDR3 DNA reads TGTGCCTGGAGGTTACAGGGTTACGGGGAGCTGTTTTTT.

The chain joins TRBV7-2 to TRBJ2-5, with TRBD2 identical over 10 bases. Germline trimming cut 2 bases from V and 3 bases from J; bases unmatched to any gene: 3. Looked up from germline, CDR1 is SGHTA and CDR2 is FQGNSA. This CDR3 has 15 amino acids. The CDR3 region has the DNA TGTGCCAGCAGCTTACTAGGACTAGCGGAAGAGACCCAGTACTTC. It translates to CASSLLGLAEETQYF.

V is TRBV5-4 and J is TRBJ2-3, with 8 positions matching TRBD2. This CDR3 comprises 15 residues. Germline assignment: CDR1 SGHNT and CDR2 YYREEE (reference sequence). The J segment lost 0 bases and the V segment lost 6 bases, leaving 6 bases of the junction unmatched. The CDR3 nucleotides are TGTGCCAGCACCGTGCGGGGGGATAGCACAGATACGCAGTATTTT. Its translation is CASTVRGDSTDTQYF. The full variable domain, with the rest looked up from reference TRBV5-4 and TRBJ2-3, is ETGVTQSPTHLIKTRGQQVTLRCSSQSGHNTVSWYQQALGQGPQFIFQYYREEENGRGNFPPRFSGLQFPNYSSELNVNALELDDSALYLCASTVRGDSTDTQYFGPGTRLTVL.

By share, this clone ranks as medium-sized. V usage is TRBV4-3 and J usage is TRBJ2-3; 9 bases agree with TRBD2. V was pared by 1 base and J by 3 bases, with 5 bases of the junction left unmatched. Looked up from germline, CDR1 is LGHNA and CDR2 is YSLEER. The CDR3 loop spans 16 amino acids. The CDR3 sequence is CASSQGSGRVTDTQYF. CDR3 DNA: TGCGCCAGCAGCCAAGGTAGCGGGAGAGTTACAGATACGCAGTATTTT.

This clone was seen a handful of times. The chain couples TRBV5-1 to TRBJ2-1, with a possible D match to TRBD1 (5 bases). V lost 3 bases and J 8 bases, leaving 15 bases between the germline ends. Germline loops: CDR1 SGHRS, CDR2 YFSETQ. CDR3 length equals 14 residues. CDR3 DNA: TGCGCCAGCAGCTACCTATCTGGGGCGGATGAGCAGTTCTTC. This encodes CASSYLSGADEQFF. Combining the CDR3 with reference TRBV5-1 and TRBJ2-1 gives the whole variable domain KAGVTQTPRYLIKTRGQQVTLSCSPISGHRSVSWYQQTPGQGLQFLFEYFSETQRNKGNFPGRFSGRQFSNSRSEMNVSTLELGDSALYLCASSYLSGADEQFFGPGTRLTVL.

CDR3 in DNA: TGTGCCAGCAGCGCAGAATCAAACATTCAGTACTTC. Translation gives CASSAESNIQYF. J is TRBJ2-4 and V is TRBV6-1; D is ambiguous. This CDR3 region has 12 residues. Germline V gene data show CDR1 as MNHNS and CDR2 as SASEGT. Deletions cut 6 bases from V and 6 bases from J, with 9 bases between.

The J gene is TRBJ2-7, the V gene TRBV10-1; 8 positions match TRBD1. With 10 bases clipped from V and 6 bases from J, the junction kept 11 bases outside the gene matches. This CDR3 is built from 13 residues. Germline V gene data show CDR1 as WNHNN and CDR2 as SYGVQD (reference sequence). CDR3: CATRKGQGFEQYF. In DNA, the CDR3 is TGCGCCACTAGAAAAGGACAGGGATTCGAGCAGTACTTC.

The CDR3 is CASSPNLGDTIYF. The CDR3 coding sequence is TGTGCCAGCAGCCCCAACCTCGGGGACACCATATATTTT. V and J are TRBV5-4 and TRBJ1-3; D unclear. CDR3 length equals 13 residues. With 4 bases removed from V and 8 bases from J, the gap between germline ends came to 13 bases. The germline CDR1 and CDR2 sequences are SGHNT and YYREEE (reference sequence).

The chain combines TRBV4-1 with TRBJ1-1; D may be TRBD1 (5 bases). CDR3 size: 14 residues. The germline V and J ends were trimmed by 0 bases and 5 bases, with 10 bases remaining between them. Germline values: CDR1 MGHRA, CDR2 YSYEKL. CDR3 DNA sequence: TGCGCCAGCAGCCAAGATGACAGTTGGACTGAAGCTTTCTTT. Protein: CASSQDDSWTEAFF.